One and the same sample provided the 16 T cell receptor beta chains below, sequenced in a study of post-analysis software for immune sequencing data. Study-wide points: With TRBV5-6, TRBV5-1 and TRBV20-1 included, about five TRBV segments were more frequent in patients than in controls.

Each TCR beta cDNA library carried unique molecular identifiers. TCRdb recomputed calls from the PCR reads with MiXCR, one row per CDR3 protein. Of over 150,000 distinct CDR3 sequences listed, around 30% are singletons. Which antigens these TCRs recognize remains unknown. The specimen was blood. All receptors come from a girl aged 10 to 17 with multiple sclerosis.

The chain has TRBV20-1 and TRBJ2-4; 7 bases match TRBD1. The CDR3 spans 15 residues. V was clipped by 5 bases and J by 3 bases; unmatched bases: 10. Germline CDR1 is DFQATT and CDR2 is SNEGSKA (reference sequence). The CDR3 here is CSALPGTEVKNIQYF. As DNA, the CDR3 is TGCAGTGCTCTGCCCGGGACAGAGGTCAAAAACATTCAGTACTTC.

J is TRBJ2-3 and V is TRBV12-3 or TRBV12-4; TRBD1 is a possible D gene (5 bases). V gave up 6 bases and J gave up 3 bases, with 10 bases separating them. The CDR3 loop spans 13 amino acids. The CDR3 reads CASRLRETDTQYF. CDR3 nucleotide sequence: TGTGCCAGCAGGCTCAGGGAAACAGATACGCAGTATTTT.

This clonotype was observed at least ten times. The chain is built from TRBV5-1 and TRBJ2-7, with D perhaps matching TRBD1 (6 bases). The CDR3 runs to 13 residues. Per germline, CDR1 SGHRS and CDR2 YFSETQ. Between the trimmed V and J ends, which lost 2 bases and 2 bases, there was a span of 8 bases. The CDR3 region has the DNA TGCGCCAGCAGCTTTGGGGGCGCCTACGAGCAGTACTTC. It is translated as CASSFGGAYEQYF.

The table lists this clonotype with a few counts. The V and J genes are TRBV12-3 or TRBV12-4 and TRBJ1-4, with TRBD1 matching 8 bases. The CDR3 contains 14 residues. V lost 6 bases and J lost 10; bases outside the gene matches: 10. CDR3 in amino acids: CASSSVTGVGKLFF. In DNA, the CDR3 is TGTGCCAGCAGCTCAGTGACAGGGGTCGGAAAACTGTTTTTT.

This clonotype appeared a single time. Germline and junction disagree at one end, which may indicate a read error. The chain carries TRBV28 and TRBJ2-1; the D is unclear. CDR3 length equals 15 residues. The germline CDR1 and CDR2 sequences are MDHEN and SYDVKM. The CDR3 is CASSSALVGYNERFF. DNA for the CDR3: TGTGCCAGCAGTTCCGCCCTGGTTGGGTATAATGAGCGGTTCTTC. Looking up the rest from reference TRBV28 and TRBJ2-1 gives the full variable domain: DVKVTQSSRYLVKRTGEKVFLECVQDMDHENMFWYRQDPGLGLRLIYFSYDVKMKEKGDIPEGYSVSREKKERFSLILESASTNQTSMYLCASSSALVGYNERFFGPGTRLTVL.

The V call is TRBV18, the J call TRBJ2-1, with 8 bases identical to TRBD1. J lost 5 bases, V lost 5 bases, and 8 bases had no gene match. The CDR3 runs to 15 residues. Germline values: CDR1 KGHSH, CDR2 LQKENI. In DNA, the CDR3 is TGTGCCAGCTCAGAGATTGGACAGGGCCACAATGAGCAGTTCTTC. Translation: CASSEIGQGHNEQFF.

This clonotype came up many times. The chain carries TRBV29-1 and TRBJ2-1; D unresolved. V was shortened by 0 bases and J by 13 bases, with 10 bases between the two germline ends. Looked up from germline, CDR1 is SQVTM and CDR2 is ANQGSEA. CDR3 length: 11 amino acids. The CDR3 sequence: CSVEDPLNQFF. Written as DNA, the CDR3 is TGCAGCGTTGAAGATCCACTCAATCAGTTCTTC.

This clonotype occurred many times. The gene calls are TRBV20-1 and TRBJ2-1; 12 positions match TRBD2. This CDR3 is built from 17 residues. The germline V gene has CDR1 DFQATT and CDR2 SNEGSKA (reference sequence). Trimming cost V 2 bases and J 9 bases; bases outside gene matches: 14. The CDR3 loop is CSARPRSTSGRIGEQFF. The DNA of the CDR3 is TGCAGTGCTAGACCACGGAGTACTAGCGGGAGGATCGGTGAGCAGTTCTTC.

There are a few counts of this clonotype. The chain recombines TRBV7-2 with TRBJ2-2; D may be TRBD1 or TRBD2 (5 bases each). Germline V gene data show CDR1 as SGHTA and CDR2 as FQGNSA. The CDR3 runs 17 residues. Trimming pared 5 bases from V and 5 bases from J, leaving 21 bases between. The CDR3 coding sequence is TGTGCCAGCAGCACAGAGGGGCACTCGAGGTGGACCGGGGAGCTGTTTTTT. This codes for CASSTEGHSRWTGELFF.

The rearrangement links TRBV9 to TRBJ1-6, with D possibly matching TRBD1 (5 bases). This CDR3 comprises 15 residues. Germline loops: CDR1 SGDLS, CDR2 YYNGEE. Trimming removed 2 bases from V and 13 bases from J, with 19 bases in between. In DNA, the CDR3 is TGTGCCAGCAGCGTGGGTGTTATGGGGGTCGTGCCCCTCCACTTT. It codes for CASSVGVMGVVPLHF. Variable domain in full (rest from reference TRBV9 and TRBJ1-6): DSGVTQTPKHLITATGQRVTLRCSPRSGDLSVYWYQQSLDQGLQFLIQYYNGEERAKGNILERFSAQQFPDLHSELNLSSLELGDSALYFCASSVGVMGVVPLHFGNGTRLTVT.

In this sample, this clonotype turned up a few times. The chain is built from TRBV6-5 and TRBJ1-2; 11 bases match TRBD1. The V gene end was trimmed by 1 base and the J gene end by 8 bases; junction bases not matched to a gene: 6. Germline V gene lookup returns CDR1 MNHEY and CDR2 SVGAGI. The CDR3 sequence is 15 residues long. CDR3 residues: CASSYLDRGREGYTF. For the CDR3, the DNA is TGTGCCAGCAGTTACTTGGACAGGGGGCGTGAAGGCTACACCTTC.

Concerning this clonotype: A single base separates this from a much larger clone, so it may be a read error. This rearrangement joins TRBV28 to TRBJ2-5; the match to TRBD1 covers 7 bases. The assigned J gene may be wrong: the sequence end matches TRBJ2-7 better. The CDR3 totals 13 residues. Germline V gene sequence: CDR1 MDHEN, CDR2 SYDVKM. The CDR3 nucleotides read TGTGCCAGCAGTAGTCAGGGGGCCTACGAGCAGTACTTC. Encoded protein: CASSSQGAYEQYF.

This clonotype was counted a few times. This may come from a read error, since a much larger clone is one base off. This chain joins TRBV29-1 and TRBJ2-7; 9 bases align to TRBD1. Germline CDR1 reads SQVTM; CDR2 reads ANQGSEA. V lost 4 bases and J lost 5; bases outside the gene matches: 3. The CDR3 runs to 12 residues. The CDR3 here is CSVAGQGHEQYF. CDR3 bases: TGCAGCGTTGCGGGACAGGGCCACGAGCAGTACTTC.

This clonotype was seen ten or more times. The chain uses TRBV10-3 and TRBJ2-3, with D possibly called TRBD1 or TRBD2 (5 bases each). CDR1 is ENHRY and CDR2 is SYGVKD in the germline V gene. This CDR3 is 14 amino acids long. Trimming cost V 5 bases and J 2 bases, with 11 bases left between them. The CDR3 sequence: CAISPRGDTDTQYF. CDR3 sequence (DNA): TGTGCCATCAGTCCTAGAGGGGACACAGATACGCAGTATTTT.

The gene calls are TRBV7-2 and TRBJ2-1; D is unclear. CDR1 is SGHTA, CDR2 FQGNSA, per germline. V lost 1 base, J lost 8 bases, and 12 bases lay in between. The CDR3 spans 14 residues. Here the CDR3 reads CASSLEGSWYEQFF. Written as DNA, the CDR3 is TGTGCCAGCAGCTTAGAGGGCAGTTGGTATGAGCAGTTCTTC. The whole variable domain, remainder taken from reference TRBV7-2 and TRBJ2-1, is GAGVSQSPSNKVTEKGKDVELRCDPISGHTALYWYRQSLGQGLEFLIYFQGNSAPDKSGLPSDRFSAERTGGSVSTLTIQRTQQEDSAVYLCASSLEGSWYEQFFGPGTRLTVL.

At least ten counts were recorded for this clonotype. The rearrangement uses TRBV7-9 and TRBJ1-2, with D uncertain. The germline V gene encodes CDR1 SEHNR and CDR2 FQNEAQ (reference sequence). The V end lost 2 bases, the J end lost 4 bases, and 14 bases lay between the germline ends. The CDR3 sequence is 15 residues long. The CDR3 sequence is CASSLFPEGGYGYTF. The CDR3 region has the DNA TGTGCCAGCAGCTTATTCCCAGAGGGCGGCTATGGCTACACCTTC.